The clone carrying this T cell receptor beta chain has a count of ten or more. Its antigen is still unknown. Hyperthyroidism in these 18- to 65-year-old patients was newly diagnosed, lasting under 2 months. PBMCs were isolated from an approximately 10 ml sample of fresh peripheral blood. The source of the sample is a study of Graves' ophthalmopathy and Graves' hyperthyroidism. For repertoire sequencing, the TCR beta CDR3 regions were amplified from RNA transcripts. First-round RT-PCR used HTBI primers; second-round multiplex PCR followed. In TCRdb, the multiplex PCR reads were re-called with MiXCR into one record per CDR3 protein. The repertoire includes hundreds of thousands of distinct CDR3 sequences, roughly 20% of them detected once, and approximately 7% sits in the top ten. Germline lookup yields CDR1 MNHEY and CDR2 SVGAGI. The CDR3 has 14 residues. V lost 6 bases, J lost 3 bases, and 14 bases lay in between.

General study results and limits: Most thyroid clonotypes with frequency above 0.001 were detected in blood too. The model reached roughly 71% sensitivity and roughly 72% specificity for predicting ophthalmopathy progression.

The rearrangement joins TRBV6-5 to TRBJ1-1, with TRBD1 as a possible D gene (6 bases). Sequencing was carried out using peripheral blood. The origin of this receptor is a young woman with stable Graves' hyperthyroidism. Some clones in this sample may be carry-over from other donors' samples. CDR3 protein: CASRISGGDTEAFF. The CDR3 coding sequence is TGTGCCAGCAGGATTTCGGGGGGCGACACTGAAGCTTTCTTT.